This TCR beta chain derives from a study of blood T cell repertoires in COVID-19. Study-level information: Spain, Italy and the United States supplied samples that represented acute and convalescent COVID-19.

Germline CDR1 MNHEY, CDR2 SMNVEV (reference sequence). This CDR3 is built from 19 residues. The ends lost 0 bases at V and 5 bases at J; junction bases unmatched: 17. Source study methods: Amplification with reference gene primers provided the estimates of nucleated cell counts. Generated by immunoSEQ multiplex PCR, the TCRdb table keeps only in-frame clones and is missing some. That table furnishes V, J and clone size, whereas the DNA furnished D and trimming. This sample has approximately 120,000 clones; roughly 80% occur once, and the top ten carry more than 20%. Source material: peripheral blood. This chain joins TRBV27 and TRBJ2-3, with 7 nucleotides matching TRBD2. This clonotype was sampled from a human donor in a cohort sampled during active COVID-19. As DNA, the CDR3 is TGTGCCAGCAGTTTATCGAGTGTACCCAGCGCGGGAGATGTAGATACGCAGTATTTT. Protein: CASSLSSVPSAGDVDTQYF.